Below are 2 T cell receptor beta chains sequenced from a single sample in a study of blood T cells in healthy people across ages. For the second PCR, which ran for roughly 6 to 12 cycles, a sample-barcoded 5' primer and a J-beta primer mix were used. MiXCR, run by TCRdb on the 5' RACE reads, gives a single entry per CDR3 protein. This table has about 900,000 distinct CDR3 sequences, roughly 50% appearing once. Source material: blood. These receptors all come from a man aged 30 to 39 in good health.

This clonotype was recorded a few times. The rearrangement uses TRBV3-1 and TRBJ2-7; no definite D call. The CDR3 extends over 15 amino acids. The V end lost 4 bases, the J end lost 0 bases, and 13 bases lay between the germline ends. Germline V lookup: CDR1 LGHDT, CDR2 YNNKEL (reference sequence). The DNA for the CDR3 is TGTGCCAGCAGCCCCGAATTCGACACCTCCTACGAGCAGTACTTC. Protein product: CASSPEFDTSYEQYF.

This chain links TRBV7-2 with TRBJ1-2, with 8 positions matching TRBD1. Germline assignment: CDR1 SGHTA and CDR2 FQGNSA. The V gene end was trimmed by 3 bases and the J gene end by 6 bases; junction bases not matched to a gene: 3. The CDR3 is 13 amino acids. The CDR3 protein is CASSFQGADGYTF. DNA of the CDR3: TGTGCCAGCAGCTTCCAGGGGGCCGATGGCTACACCTTC.